The present entry profiles one T cell receptor (beta chain) with its context. Study processing details: The authors estimated nucleated cell counts from reference gene primer amplification. Assay: immunoSEQ multiplex PCR; the TCRdb copy retains only in-frame clones and omits some. V, J and clone size reflect that table, while D and trimming were determined from the DNA. Altogether about 250,000 clones are present, about 85% being singletons, with the ten largest covering 0.85% to 1%. The CDR3 loop spans 15 amino acids. Germline CDR1 reads MDHEN; CDR2 reads SYDVKM. Trimming took 6 bases from V and 6 from J; bases not matched to a gene: 8. The data belong to a study of blood T cell repertoires in COVID-19. The wider study: Samples taken during acute and convalescent COVID-19 were collected in the United States, Italy and Spain. T cells, B-cell-depleted T cells, or PBMCs supplied cDNA or gDNA.

The TCR sequence derives from a human donor with COVID-19, enrolled during active disease. The donor label of this sample is uncertain. Sequences were obtained from peripheral blood. The V call is TRBV28, the J call TRBJ1-6; TRBD1 agrees at 7 bases. In DNA form, the CDR3 reads TGTGCCAGCAGCCTGGTTGGGGACAGTAATTCACCCCTCCACTTT. Its translation: CASSLVGDSNSPLHF.